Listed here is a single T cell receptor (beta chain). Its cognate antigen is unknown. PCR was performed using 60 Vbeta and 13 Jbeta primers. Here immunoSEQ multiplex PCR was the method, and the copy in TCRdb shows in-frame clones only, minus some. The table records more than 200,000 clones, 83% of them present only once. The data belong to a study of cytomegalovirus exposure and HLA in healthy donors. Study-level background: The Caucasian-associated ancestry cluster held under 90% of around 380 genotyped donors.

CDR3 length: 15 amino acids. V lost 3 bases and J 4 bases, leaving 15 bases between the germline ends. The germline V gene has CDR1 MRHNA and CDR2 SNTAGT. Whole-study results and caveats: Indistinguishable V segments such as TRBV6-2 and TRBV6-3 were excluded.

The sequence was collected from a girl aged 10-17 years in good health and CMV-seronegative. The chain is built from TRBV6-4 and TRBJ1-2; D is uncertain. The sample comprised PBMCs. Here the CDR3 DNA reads TGTGCCAGCAGTGAATCTGGGAGTACCTTCTATGGCTACACCTTC. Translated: CASSESGSTFYGYTF.